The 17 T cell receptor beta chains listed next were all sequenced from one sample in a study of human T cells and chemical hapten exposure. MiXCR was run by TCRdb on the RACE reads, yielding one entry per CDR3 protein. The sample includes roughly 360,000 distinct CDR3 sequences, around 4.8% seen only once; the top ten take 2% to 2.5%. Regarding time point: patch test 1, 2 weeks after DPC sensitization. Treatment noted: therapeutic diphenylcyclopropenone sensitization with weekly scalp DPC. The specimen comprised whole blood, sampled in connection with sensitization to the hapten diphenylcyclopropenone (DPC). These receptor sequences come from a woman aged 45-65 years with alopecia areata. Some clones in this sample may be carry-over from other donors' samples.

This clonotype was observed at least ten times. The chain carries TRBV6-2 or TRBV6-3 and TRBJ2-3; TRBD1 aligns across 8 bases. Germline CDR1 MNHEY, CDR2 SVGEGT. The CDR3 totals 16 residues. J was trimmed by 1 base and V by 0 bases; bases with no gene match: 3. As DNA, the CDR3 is TGTGCCAGCAGTTACTCCGGGACAGGCCGCACAGATACGCAGTATTTT. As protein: CASSYSGTGRTDTQYF.

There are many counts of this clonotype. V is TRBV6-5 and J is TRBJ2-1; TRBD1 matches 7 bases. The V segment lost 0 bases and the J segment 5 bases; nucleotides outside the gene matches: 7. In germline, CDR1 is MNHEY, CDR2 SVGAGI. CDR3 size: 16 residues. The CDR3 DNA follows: TGTGCCAGCAGTTACTCGAGGACAGGCCCGGACAATGAGCAGTTCTTC. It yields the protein CASSYSRTGPDNEQFF.

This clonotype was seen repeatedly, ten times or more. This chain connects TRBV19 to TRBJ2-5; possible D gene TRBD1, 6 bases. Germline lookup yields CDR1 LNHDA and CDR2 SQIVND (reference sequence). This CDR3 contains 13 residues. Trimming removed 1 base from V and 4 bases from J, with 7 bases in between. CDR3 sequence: CASSIARGETQYF. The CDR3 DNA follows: TGTGCCAGTAGTATAGCCAGGGGAGAGACCCAGTACTTC. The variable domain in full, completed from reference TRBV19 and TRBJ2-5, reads DGGITQSPKYLFRKEGQNVTLSCEQNLNHDAMYWYRQDPGQGLRLIYYSQIVNDFQKGDIAEGYSVSREKKESFPLTVTSAQKNPTAFYLCASSIARGETQYFGPGTRLLVL.

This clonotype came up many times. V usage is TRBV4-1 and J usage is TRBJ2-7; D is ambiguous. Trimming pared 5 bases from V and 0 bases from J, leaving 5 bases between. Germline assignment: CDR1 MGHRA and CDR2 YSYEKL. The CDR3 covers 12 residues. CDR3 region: CASSASSYEQYF. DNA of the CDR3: TGCGCCAGCAGCGCGAGCTCCTACGAGCAGTACTTC.

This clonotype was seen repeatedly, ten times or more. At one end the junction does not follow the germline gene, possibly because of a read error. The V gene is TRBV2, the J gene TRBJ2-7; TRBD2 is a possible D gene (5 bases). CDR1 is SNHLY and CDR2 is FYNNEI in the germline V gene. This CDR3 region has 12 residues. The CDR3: CASSEGSYEQYF. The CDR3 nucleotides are TGTGCCAGTAGTGAGGGCAGCTACGAGCAGTACTTC.

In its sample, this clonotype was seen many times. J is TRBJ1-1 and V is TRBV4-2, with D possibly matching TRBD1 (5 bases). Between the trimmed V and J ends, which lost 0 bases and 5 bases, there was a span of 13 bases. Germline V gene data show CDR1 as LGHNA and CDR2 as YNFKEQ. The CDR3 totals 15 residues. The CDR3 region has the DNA TGTGCCAGCAGCCAAGATATGGCAGGGATGACTGAAGCTTTCTTT. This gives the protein CASSQDMAGMTEAFF.

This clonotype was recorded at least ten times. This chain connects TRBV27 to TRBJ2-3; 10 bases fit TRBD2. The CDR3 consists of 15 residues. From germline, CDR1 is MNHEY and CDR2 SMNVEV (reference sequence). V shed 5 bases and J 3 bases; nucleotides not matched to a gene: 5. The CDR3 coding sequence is TGTGCCAGCAGTGCCAGCGGGAGGGGTACAGATACGCAGTATTTT. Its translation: CASSASGRGTDTQYF.

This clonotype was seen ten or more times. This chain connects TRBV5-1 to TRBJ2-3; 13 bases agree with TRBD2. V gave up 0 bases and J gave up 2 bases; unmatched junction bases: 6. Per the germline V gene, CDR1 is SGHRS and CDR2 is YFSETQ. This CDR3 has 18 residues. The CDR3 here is CASSLGGGLAGLTDTQYF. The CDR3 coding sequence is TGCGCCAGCAGCTTGGGAGGGGGACTAGCGGGGCTCACAGATACGCAGTATTTT.

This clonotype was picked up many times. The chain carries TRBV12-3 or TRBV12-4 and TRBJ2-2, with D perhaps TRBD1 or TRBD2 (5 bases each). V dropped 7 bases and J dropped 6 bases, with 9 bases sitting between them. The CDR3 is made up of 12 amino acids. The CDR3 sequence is CASILGAGELFF. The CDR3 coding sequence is TGTGCCAGCATCCTGGGGGCCGGGGAGCTGTTTTTT.

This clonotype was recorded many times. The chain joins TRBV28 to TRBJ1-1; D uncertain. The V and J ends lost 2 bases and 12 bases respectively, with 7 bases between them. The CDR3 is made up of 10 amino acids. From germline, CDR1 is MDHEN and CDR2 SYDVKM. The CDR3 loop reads CASSLVWTFF. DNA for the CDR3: TGTGCCAGCAGTTTAGTATGGACTTTCTTT.

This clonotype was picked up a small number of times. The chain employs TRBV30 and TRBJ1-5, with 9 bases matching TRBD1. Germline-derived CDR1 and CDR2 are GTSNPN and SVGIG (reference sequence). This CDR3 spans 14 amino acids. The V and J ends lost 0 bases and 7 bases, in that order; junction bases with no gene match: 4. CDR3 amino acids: CAWSVQGAGQPQHF. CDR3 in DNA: TGTGCCTGGAGTGTACAGGGGGCAGGACAGCCCCAGCATTTT.

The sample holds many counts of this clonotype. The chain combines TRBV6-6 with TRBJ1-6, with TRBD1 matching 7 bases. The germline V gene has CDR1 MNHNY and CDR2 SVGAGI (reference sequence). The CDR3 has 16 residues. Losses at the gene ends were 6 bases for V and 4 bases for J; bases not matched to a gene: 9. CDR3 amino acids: CASSFTGAPYNSPLHF. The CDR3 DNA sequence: TGTGCCAGCAGCTTCACAGGGGCTCCTTATAATTCACCCCTCCACTTT.

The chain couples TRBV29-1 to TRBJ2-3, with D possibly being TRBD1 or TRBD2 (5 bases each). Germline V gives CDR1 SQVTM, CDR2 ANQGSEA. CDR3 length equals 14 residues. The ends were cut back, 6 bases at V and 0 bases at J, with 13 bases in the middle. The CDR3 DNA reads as TGCAGCGTGGGGCCGGGACCTAGCACAGATACGCAGTATTTT. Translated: CSVGPGPSTDTQYF.

This CDR3 reads CASSERDSPKGDEQFF. CDR3 DNA sequence: TGTGCCAGCAGTGAAAGGGACTCTCCTAAAGGGGATGAGCAGTTCTTC. V gene TRBV2 combines with J gene TRBJ2-1, with D perhaps TRBD2 (6 bases). V lost 2 bases to trimming and J lost 8 bases, with 19 bases between them. CDR3 length: 16 residues. Germline V gene lookup returns CDR1 SNHLY and CDR2 FYNNEI. Full variable domain (remainder filled in from reference TRBV2 and TRBJ2-1): EPEVTQTPSHQVTQMGQEVILRCVPISNHLYFYWYRQILGQKVEFLVSFYNNEISEKSEIFDDQFSVERPDGSNFTLKIRSTKLEDSAMYFCASSERDSPKGDEQFFGPGTRLTVL.

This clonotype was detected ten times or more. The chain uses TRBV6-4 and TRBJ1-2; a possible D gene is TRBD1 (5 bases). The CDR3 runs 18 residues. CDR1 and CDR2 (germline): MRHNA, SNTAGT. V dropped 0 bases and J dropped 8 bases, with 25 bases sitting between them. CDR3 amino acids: CASSDSKWDRYLSGGYTF. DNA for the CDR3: TGTGCCAGCAGTGACTCGAAATGGGACCGATATCTTTCGGGCGGCTACACCTTC.

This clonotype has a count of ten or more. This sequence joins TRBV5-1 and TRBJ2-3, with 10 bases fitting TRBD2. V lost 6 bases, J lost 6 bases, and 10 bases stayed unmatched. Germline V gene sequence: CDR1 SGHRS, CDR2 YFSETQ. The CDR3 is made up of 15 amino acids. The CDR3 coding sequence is TGCGCCAGCAAGAGCCAGCGGGGGGGCCCGGATACGCAGTATTTT. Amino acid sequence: CASKSQRGGPDTQYF.

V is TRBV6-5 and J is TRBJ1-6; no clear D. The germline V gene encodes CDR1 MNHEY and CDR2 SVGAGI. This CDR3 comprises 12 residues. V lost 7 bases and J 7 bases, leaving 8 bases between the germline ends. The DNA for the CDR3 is TGTGCCAGCACTAATGCCAATTCACCCCTCCACTTT. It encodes CASTNANSPLHF.